This TCR beta chain was captured by sequencing in a study of T-cell reconstitution after alpha-beta-depleted transplantation in children. Points from the study as a whole: Reported findings indicate that, about two months after transplant, alpha-beta T cells came from several hundred expanded clones, which were derived from non-depleted graft cells.

Trimming cost V 4 bases and J 6 bases; bases outside gene matches: 12. CDR1 is SGHDT, CDR2 YYEEEE, per germline. The CDR3 is made up of 16 amino acids. Many counts were recorded for this clonotype. Antigen unknown. The library targeted TCRbeta and was prepared with unique molecular identifiers. TCRdb analysed the PCR reads with MiXCR anew, one entry per CDR3 protein. The table includes roughly 20,000 distinct CDR3 sequences, under 15% detected once. The receptor's source is a female patient aged 2-10 years who had a stem cell transplant for congenital amegakaryocytic thrombocytopenia, so the T cells may come from the graft donor. J is TRBJ2-2 and V is TRBV5-6, with 7 bases that match TRBD2. The sample here was PBMCs, mostly from graft donor cells, taken 60 days after TCRalphabeta/CD19-depleted stem cell transplant. Written as DNA, the CDR3 is TGTGCCAGCAGCCTCCTGCGTCTAGCGGCGGCCGGGGAGCTGTTTTTT. Translation: CASSLLRLAAAGELFF.